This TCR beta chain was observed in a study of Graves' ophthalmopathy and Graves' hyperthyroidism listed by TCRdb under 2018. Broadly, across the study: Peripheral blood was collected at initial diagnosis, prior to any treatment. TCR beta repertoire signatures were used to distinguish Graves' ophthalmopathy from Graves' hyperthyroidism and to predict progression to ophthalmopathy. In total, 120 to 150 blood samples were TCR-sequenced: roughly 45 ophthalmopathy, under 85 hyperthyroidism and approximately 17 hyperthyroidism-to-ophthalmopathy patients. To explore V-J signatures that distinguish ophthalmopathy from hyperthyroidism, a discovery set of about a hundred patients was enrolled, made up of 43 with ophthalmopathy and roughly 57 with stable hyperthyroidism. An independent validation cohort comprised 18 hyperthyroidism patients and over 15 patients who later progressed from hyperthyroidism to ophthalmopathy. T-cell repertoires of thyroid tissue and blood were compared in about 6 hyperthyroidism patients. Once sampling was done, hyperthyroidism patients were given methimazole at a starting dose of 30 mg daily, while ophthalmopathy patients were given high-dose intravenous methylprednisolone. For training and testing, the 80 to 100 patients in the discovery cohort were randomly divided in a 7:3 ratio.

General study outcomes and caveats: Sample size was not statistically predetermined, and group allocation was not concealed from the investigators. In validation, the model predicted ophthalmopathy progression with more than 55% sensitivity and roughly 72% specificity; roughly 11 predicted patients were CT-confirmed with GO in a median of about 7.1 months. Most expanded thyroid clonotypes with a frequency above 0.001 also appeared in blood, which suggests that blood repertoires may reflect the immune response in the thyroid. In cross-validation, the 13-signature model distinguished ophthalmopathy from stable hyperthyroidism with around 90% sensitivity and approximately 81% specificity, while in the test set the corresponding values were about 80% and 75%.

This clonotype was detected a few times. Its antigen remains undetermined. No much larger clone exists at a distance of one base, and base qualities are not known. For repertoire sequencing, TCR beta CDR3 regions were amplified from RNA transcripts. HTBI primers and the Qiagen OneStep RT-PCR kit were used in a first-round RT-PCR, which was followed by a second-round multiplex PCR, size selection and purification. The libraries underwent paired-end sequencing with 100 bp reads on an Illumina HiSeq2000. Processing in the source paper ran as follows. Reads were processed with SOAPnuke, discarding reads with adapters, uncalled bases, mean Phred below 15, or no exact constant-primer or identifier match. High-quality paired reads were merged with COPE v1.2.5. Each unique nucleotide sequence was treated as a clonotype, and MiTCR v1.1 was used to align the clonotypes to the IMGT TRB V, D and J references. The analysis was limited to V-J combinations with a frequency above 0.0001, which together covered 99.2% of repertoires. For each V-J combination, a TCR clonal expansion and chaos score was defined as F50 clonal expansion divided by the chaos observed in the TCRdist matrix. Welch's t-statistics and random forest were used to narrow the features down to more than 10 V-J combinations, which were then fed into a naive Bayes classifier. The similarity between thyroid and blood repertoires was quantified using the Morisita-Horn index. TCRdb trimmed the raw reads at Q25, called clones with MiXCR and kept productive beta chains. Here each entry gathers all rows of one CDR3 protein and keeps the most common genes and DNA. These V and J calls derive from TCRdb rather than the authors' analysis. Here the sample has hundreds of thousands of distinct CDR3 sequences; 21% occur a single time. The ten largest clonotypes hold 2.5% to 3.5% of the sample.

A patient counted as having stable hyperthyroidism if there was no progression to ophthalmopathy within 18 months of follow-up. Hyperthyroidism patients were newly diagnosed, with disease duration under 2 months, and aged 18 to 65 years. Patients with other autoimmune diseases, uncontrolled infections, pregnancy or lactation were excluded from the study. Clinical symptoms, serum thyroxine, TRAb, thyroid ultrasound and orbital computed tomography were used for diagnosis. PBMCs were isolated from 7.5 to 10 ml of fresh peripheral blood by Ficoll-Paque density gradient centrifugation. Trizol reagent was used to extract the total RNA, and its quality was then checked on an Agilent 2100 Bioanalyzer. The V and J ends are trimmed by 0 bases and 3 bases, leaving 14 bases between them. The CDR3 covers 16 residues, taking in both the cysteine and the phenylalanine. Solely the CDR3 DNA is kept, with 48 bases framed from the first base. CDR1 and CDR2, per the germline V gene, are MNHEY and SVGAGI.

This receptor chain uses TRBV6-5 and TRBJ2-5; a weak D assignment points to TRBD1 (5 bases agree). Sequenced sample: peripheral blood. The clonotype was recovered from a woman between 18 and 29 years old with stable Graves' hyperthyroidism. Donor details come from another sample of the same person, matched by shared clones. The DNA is TGTGCCAGCAGTTACTCGGTGCCAGGGCAGGAAGAGACCCAGTACTTC. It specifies CASSYSVPGQEETQYF.